The 18 T cell receptor beta chains presented below share a single source sample, sequenced in a study of T-cell memory formation after mild COVID-19. Each CDR3 protein is one row after TCRdb ran MiXCR on the 5' RACE reads. The table records around 65,000 distinct CDR3 sequences, approximately 9% of them present only once. Sequenced: PBMCs or a T cell subset sorted from them (not recorded which). These receptors originate from a man aged 18-30 years who had mild COVID-19 (a few samples of this study predate the infection). Cell type and time point are not known.

This clonotype was seen a few times. DNA of the CDR3: TGTGCCAGCAGGACGGGACAGCAAGAGACCCAGTACTTC. Its protein is CASRTGQQETQYF. The chain employs TRBV7-3 and TRBJ2-5; 7 bases align to TRBD1. Unmatched junction bases numbered 3, after V lost 6 bases and J lost 2 bases. The CDR3 consists of 13 residues. Germline CDR1 and CDR2: SGHTA and FQGTGA. The full variable domain, with the rest looked up from reference TRBV7-3 and TRBJ2-5, is GAGVSQTPSNKVTEKGKYVELRCDPISGHTALYWYRQSLGQGPEFLIYFQGTGAADDSGLPNDRFFAVRPEGSVSTLKIQRTERGDSAVYLCASRTGQQETQYFGPGTRLLVL.

This clonotype was seen many times. This chain joins TRBV7-2 and TRBJ2-3; TRBD2 might be the D (6 bases). Germline V gene lookup returns CDR1 SGHTA and CDR2 FQGNSA. The V gene lost 11 bases and the J gene lost 2 bases, with 17 bases spanning the gap. CDR3 length equals 14 residues. The CDR3 spells CAASGASVTDTQYF. The DNA for the CDR3 is TGTGCCGCCAGCGGTGCTAGCGTCACAGATACGCAGTATTTT. Complete variable domain (other parts from reference TRBV7-2 and TRBJ2-3): GAGVSQSPSNKVTEKGKDVELRCDPISGHTALYWYRQSLGQGLEFLIYFQGNSAPDKSGLPSDRFSAERTGGSVSTLTIQRTQQEDSAVYLCAASGASVTDTQYFGPGTRLTVL.

This clonotype was found many times. J is TRBJ2-5 and V is TRBV7-2, with 8 nucleotides matching TRBD2. The CDR3 totals 14 residues. The ends lost 6 bases at V and 2 bases at J; junction bases unmatched: 5. Germline lookup yields CDR1 SGHTA and CDR2 FQGNSA. CDR3: CASSRPGGQETQYF. In nucleotides, the CDR3 is TGTGCCAGCAGTCGTCCGGGGGGGCAAGAGACCCAGTACTTC.

The chain employs TRBV5-1 and TRBJ2-1, with a weak D call TRBD2 (6 bases). There are 15 residues in the CDR3. V was clipped by 4 bases and J by 7 bases, with 18 bases between them. Germline V gene sequence: CDR1 SGHRS, CDR2 YFSETQ. CDR3 in amino acids: CASSGGTPSENEQFF. DNA for the CDR3: TGCGCCAGCAGCGGAGGGACTCCCTCGGAGAATGAGCAGTTCTTC.

V is TRBV7-6 and J is TRBJ2-5; 9 nucleotides match TRBD1. Unmatched junction bases numbered 10, after V lost 1 base and J lost 7 bases. The CDR3 extends over 16 amino acids. Germline CDR1 SGHVS, CDR2 FNYEAQ. The CDR3 DNA is TGTGCCAGCAGCTTAGTGGGGCACAGGGGGCAGGTGACCCAGTACTTC. Its translation: CASSLVGHRGQVTQYF.

This clonotype has only a few counts. This rearrangement joins TRBV28 to TRBJ1-5, with D possibly TRBD1 on 6 matching bases. Trimming left V 6 bases short and J 5 bases short, with 17 bases between. In germline, CDR1 is MDHEN, CDR2 SYDVKM. The CDR3 loop spans 15 amino acids. DNA for the CDR3: TGTGCCAGCAGACCACCCGAGGGGGGTTATCAGCCCCAGCATTTT. Protein sequence: CASRPPEGGYQPQHF.

This clonotype showed up just a few times. V is TRBV7-2 and J is TRBJ2-7; possible D gene TRBD2, 5 bases. This CDR3 has 15 amino acids. Per germline, CDR1 SGHTA and CDR2 FQGNSA. Trimming pared 2 bases from V and 2 bases from J, leaving 13 bases between. CDR3 residues: CASSLYSTGAYEQYV. CDR3 nucleotides: TGTGCCAGCAGCTTATATTCTACCGGGGCCTACGAGCAGTACGTC.

This clonotype was picked up many times. The rearrangement links TRBV7-6 to TRBJ2-1, with D possibly TRBD1 on 6 matching bases. Germline V lookup: CDR1 SGHVS, CDR2 FNYEAQ. Trimming stripped 5 bases from V and 6 bases from J, with 14 bases between. The CDR3 is 14 amino acids. Written as DNA, the CDR3 is TGTGCCAGCAGCGTAAGCACAGGGCGCAATGAGCAGTTCTTC. It specifies CASSVSTGRNEQFF.

The genes are TRBV7-2 and TRBJ2-1; 14 nucleotides align to TRBD2. V lost 5 bases and J lost 4; bases outside the gene matches: 7. Per the germline V gene, CDR1 is SGHTA and CDR2 is FQGNSA. This CDR3 is built from 17 residues. This chain's CDR3 is CASSTRTSGGLYNEQFF. The DNA for the CDR3 is TGTGCCAGCAGCACCAGGACTAGCGGGGGGCTGTACAATGAGCAGTTCTTC.

This clonotype appeared many times. The chain links TRBV5-1 to TRBJ2-5, with D tentatively TRBD1 or TRBD2 (5 bases each). Trimming stripped 0 bases from V and 1 base from J, with 10 bases between. The CDR3 is 15 residues long. Germline CDR1 is SGHRS and CDR2 is YFSETQ. Here the CDR3 reads CASSLAGTSQETQYF. CDR3 nucleotide sequence: TGCGCCAGCAGCTTGGCGGGGACGTCCCAAGAGACCCAGTACTTC.

This clonotype was seen at least ten times. The V and J genes are TRBV10-1 and TRBJ2-2; D not resolved. The CDR3 extends over 15 amino acids. Trimming removed 0 bases at V and 0 bases at J, with 5 bases between. Germline assignment: CDR1 WNHNN and CDR2 SYGVQD (reference sequence). The CDR3 is CASSESIANTGELFF. In DNA, the CDR3 is TGCGCCAGCAGTGAGTCAATCGCGAACACCGGGGAGCTGTTTTTT.

This clonotype showed up many times. V is TRBV7-2 and J is TRBJ1-3, with D possibly being TRBD1 (6 bases). Germline values: CDR1 SGHTA, CDR2 FQGNSA. This CDR3 is built from 21 residues. V was clipped by 1 base and J by 4 bases, with 29 bases between them. The CDR3 bases are TGTGCCAGCAGCTTAGTGGATCTCCTGTGGGACACCGATGTTTCAGGAAACACCATATATTTT. Protein product: CASSLVDLLWDTDVSGNTIYF. The complete variable domain, with remaining parts taken from reference TRBV7-2 and TRBJ1-3, reads GAGVSQSPSNKVTEKGKDVELRCDPISGHTALYWYRQSLGQGLEFLIYFQGNSAPDKSGLPSDRFSAERTGGSVSTLTIQRTQQEDSAVYLCASSLVDLLWDTDVSGNTIYFGEGSWLTVV.

This clonotype appeared a few times. The chain uses TRBV9 and TRBJ2-1, with D perhaps being TRBD1 or TRBD2 (6 bases each). CDR3 length: 13 amino acids. Germline V CDR1 and CDR2: SGDLS, YYNGEE. Trimming pared 3 bases from V and 7 bases from J, leaving 11 bases between. The CDR3 region is CASSGGALNEQFF. In nucleotides, the CDR3 is TGTGCCAGCAGCGGGGGGGCCCTTAATGAGCAGTTCTTC.

The sample holds a few counts of this clonotype. The chain links TRBV10-3 to TRBJ2-2; D is possibly TRBD2 (6 bases). Per germline, CDR1 ENHRY and CDR2 SYGVKD. The V gene lost 6 bases and the J gene lost 4 bases, with 18 bases spanning the gap. The CDR3 length is 16 residues. The DNA of the CDR3 is TGTGCCATCAGGCAGACACCCGGGACTTCCACCGGGGAGCTGTTTTTT. Residues: CAIRQTPGTSTGELFF.

In DNA form, the CDR3 reads TGTGCCAGCAGTTGGGACAGGGCTAACTATGGCTACACCTTC. Its translation: CASSWDRANYGYTF. This sequence joins TRBV6-5 and TRBJ1-2; 9 positions agree with TRBD1. The CDR3 has 14 residues. Germline V CDR1 and CDR2: MNHEY, SVGAGI. V shed 4 bases, J shed 0 bases, and the junction held 0 bases outside the gene matches.

This clonotype was counted a few times. The chain is built from TRBV6-5 and TRBJ2-1, with 11 bases matching TRBD2. Germline assignment: CDR1 MNHEY and CDR2 SVGAGI. The CDR3 loop spans 15 amino acids. Germline trimming cut 6 bases from V and 5 bases from J; bases unmatched to any gene: 6. This CDR3 is CASRKGLAANNEQFF. The CDR3 nucleotides are TGTGCCAGCAGAAAGGGACTAGCGGCCAACAATGAGCAGTTCTTC.

This clonotype was recorded at least ten times. V gene TRBV20-1 combines with J gene TRBJ2-6; D is unresolved. Per the germline V gene, CDR1 is DFQATT and CDR2 is SNEGSKA (reference sequence). Trimming shortened V by 7 bases and J by 0 bases, and 7 bases separated the two germline ends. This CDR3 has 13 amino acids. CDR3 DNA: TGCAGTGTCCCGAACTCTGGGGCCAACGTCCTGACTTTC. Its protein is CSVPNSGANVLTF.

This clonotype has more than one count but fewer than ten. CDR3 nucleotide sequence: TGTGCCAGCAGTGAACAGGGTTCACCCCTCCACTTT. Its translation is CASSEQGSPLHF. V usage is TRBV2 and J usage is TRBJ1-6; tentative D call: TRBD1 (5 bases). CDR3 length: 12 residues. Trimming took off 2 bases at V and 9 bases at J, with 5 bases between the two ends. The V gene's germline CDR1 is SNHLY and CDR2 FYNNEI.